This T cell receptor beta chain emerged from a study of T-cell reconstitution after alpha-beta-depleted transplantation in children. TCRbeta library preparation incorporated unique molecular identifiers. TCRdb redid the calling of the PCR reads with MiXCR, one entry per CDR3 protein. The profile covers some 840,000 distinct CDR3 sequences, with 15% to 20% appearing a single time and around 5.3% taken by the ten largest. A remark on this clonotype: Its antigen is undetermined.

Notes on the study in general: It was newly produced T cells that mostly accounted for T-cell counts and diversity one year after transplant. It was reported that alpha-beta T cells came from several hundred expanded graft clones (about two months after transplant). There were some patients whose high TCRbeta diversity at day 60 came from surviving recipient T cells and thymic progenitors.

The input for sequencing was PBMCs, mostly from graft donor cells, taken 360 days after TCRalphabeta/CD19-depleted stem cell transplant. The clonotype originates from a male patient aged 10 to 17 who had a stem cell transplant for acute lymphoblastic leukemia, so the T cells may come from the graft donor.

CDR3 amino acids: CAISEDPIMNTEAFF. In DNA form, the CDR3 reads TGTGCCATCAGTGAGGACCCAATCATGAACACTGAAGCTTTCTTT. This sequence joins TRBV10-3 and TRBJ1-1; D remains unclear. Trimming took 2 bases from V and 0 from J, leaving 10 bases between them. Germline loops: CDR1 ENHRY, CDR2 SYGVKD. This CDR3 contains 15 residues.